The rows below give T cell receptor beta chains drawn from one sample of a study of monozygotic twins with inflammatory bowel disease. TCRdb re-analyzed the 5' RACE reads; it lists each CDR3 protein once, without DNA. The table for this sample gives fewer than 450,000 distinct CDR3 sequences. Sequenced input: blood. The receptors were gathered from a human donor with ulcerative colitis or Crohn's disease, or a healthy co-twin of an affected twin (not recorded which). The CDR3 runs from the conserved cysteine through the conserved F or W. Each record gives: V gene, J gene, CDR3 protein.

V: TRBV4-1; J: TRBJ2-3; CDR3: CASSVERGTDTQYF
V: TRBV7-6; J: TRBJ2-7; CDR3: CASSTQGLEQYF
V: TRBV7-3; J: TRBJ2-7; CDR3: CASSPSRTSSTYEQYF
V: TRBV29-1; J: TRBJ1-1; CDR3: CSVLTGNTEAFF
V: TRBV12-3/TRBV12-4; J: TRBJ2-7; CDR3: CASSFRNSYEQYF
V: TRBV20-1; J: TRBJ2-7; CDR3: CSARDLRDTYEQYF
V: TRBV5-1; J: TRBJ1-1; CDR3: CASRQMGQGDTEAFF
V: TRBV19; J: TRBJ2-7; CDR3: CASSAGQGLTYEQYF
V: TRBV20-1; J: TRBJ2-5; CDR3: CSARARTDGTQYF
V: TRBV12-3/TRBV12-4; J: TRBJ2-7; CDR3: CASSWAVTYEQYF
V: TRBV7-2; J: TRBJ2-2; CDR3: CASSLGTSGATGELFF
V: TRBV6-6; J: TRBJ2-3; CDR3: CASSYERRTDTQYF
V: TRBV12-5; J: TRBJ2-5; CDR3: CASGPDGYSVGETQYF
V: TRBV5-1; J: TRBJ2-5; CDR3: CASSLGRAYPQETQYF
V: TRBV7-8; J: TRBJ2-1; CDR3: CASSPGGTNYNEQFF
V: TRBV15; J: TRBJ2-7; CDR3: CATSRDSNEQYF
V: TRBV5-1; J: TRBJ1-1; CDR3: CASSLFGQENTEAFF